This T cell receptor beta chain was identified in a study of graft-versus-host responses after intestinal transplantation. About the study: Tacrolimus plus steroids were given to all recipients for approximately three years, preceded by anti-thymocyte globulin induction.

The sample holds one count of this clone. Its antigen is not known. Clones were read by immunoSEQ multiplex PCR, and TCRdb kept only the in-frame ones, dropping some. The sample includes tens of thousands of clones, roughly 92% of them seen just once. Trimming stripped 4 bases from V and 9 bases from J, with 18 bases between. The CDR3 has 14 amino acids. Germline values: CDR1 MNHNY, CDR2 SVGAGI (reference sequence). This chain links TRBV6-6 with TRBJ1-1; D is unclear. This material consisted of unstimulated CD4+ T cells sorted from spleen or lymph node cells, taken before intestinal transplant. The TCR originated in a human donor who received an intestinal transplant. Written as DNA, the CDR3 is TGTGCCAGCAGTTGGACTAGGCGGACCCTGAAAGCTTTCTTT. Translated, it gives CASSWTRRTLKAFF.